This paragraph reports one T cell receptor (beta chain). The V and J ends lost 5 bases and 6 bases, in that order; junction bases with no gene match: 6. The V gene's germline CDR1 is SGHTA and CDR2 FQGTGA. The CDR3 runs to 15 residues. This entry comes from a study of T cell clones after liver transplantation. Study-wide context: HCV positivity affected three of eight recipients; the rest lacked autoimmune or viral indications.

Here immunoSEQ multiplex PCR was the method, and the copy in TCRdb shows in-frame clones only, minus some. The sample contains tens of thousands of clones, 90% to 95% of which appear only once. The receptor was derived from a human patient who received a liver transplant. Part of the T cells may come from the graft donor. V gene TRBV7-3 combines with J gene TRBJ2-3; 12 nucleotides align to TRBD2. Sequences were derived from CD4+ T cells from blood, sampled less than 28 months after liver transplant. In DNA form, the CDR3 reads TGTGCCAGCAGCGTCCTAGCGGGAGGGGTGGATACGCAGTATTTT. Encoded protein: CASSVLAGGVDTQYF.